This TCR beta chain was found in a study of cytomegalovirus exposure and HLA in healthy donors. Study-wide points: Most of the CMV-associated TCR beta chains (in a later analysis) appeared to be HLA-restricted. A prior analysis recorded that most TCR beta V segments were productive about 87% or about 30% of the time. Altogether, 150 to 200 TCR beta chains were recorded as cytomegalovirus-associated.

Notes on this clone: Antigen: not known.

The PCR used 60 Vbeta and 13 Jbeta primers. Methods used by the authors: Among the unique TCR beta chains that a later analysis counted, about 84 million in all, 9.5 million to 11 million were shared. The data were produced by immunoSEQ multiplex PCR, yet TCRdb's version contains in-frame clones alone and is incomplete. The DNA was the basis for D and trimming; V, J and clone size are from that table. Of 150,000 to 200,000 clones in the sample, roughly 71% were seen once. Specimen: PBMCs. The clonotype comes from a woman aged 50 to 60 in good health and CMV-seropositive.

CDR3 sequence reads: CASITVDSVRTEAFF. CDR3 nucleotides: TGTGCCAGCATCACGGTGGACAGCGTAAGGACTGAAGCTTTCTTT. The chain employs TRBV28 and TRBJ1-1, with a weak D call TRBD1 (6 bases). Germline V gene data show CDR1 as MDHEN and CDR2 as SYDVKM. The V end was cut by 7 bases, the J end by 5 bases, with 20 bases between. There are 15 residues in the CDR3.